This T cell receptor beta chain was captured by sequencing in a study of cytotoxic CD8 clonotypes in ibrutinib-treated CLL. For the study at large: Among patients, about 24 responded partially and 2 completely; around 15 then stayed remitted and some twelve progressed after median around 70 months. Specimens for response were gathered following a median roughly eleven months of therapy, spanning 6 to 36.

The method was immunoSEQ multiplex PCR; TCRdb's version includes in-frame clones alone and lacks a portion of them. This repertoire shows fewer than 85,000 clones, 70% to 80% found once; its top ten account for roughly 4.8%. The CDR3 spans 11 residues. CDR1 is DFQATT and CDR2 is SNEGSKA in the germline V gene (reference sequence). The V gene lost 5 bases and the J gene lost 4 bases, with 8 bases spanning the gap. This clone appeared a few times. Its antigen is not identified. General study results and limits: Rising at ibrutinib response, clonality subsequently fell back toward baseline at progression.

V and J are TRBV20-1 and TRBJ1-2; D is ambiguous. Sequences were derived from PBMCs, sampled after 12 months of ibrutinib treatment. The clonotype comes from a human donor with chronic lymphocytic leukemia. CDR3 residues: CSAQMSYGYTF. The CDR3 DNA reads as TGCAGTGCTCAGATGAGCTATGGCTACACCTTC.